This TCR beta chain was captured by sequencing in a study of cytomegalovirus exposure and HLA in healthy donors. Findings and caveats of the study: Serostatus for CMV was the only available immune exposure information.

Of note for this clone: The antigen is unknown.

Germline values: CDR1 SEHNR, CDR2 FQNEAQ (reference sequence). V was pared by 4 bases and J by 4 bases, with 10 bases between. The CDR3 loop spans 13 amino acids. Although they were nominally healthy when sampled, donors likely had unrecorded immune exposures. Vbeta (60) and Jbeta (13) primers were used in the PCR. As processed by the authors: The count from a later analysis was some 76 million unique TCR beta chains, some 12 million of them shared. Profiling relied on immunoSEQ multiplex PCR, and the TCRdb table lists in-frame clones only, not all of them. Clone size and V and J calls were adopted from that table, with D and trimming inferred from the DNA. The sample shows about 210,000 clones, around 79% of them seen only once.

The chain links TRBV7-9 to TRBJ1-2; D not certain. This TCR came from a male donor in good health and CMV-seronegative. The sequenced sample consisted of PBMCs. The DNA for the CDR3 is TGTGCCAGCAGCTGGACGGACTTCTATGGCTACACCTTC. As protein: CASSWTDFYGYTF.